One sample yielded the 19 T cell receptor beta chains listed below, sequenced in a study of glioma-infiltrating T cells (dated by TCRdb to the mid-2010s). The data were produced on an Illumina MiSeq. The iRepertoire nested amplicon-rescue multiplex PCR (arm-PCR) platform was used to amplify TCR alpha and beta CDR3 regions from RNA. In TCRdb, the public reads were trimmed at Q25 with fastp and aligned with MiXCR, with productive beta chains retained. Under each unique CDR3 protein, matching rows form one entry showing the most common genes and DNA. The sample table lists 150,000 to 200,000 distinct CDR3 sequences, over 40% of them with a count of one. The ten largest clones capture 5.2% of the sample. Sequenced sample: glioma tissue, nonneoplastic brain tissue, or PBMCs (not recorded which). The receptors derive from a human donor with low-grade glioma or glioblastoma, undergoing nonglioma brain surgery, or in good health (not recorded which).

A remark on this clonotype: This may come from a read error, since a much larger clone is one base off. The chain recombines TRBV15 with TRBJ2-7; TRBD2 might be the D (6 bases). The germline gives CDR1 LNHNV, CDR2 YYDKDF (reference sequence). The CDR3 is made up of 15 amino acids. CDR3: CATIRDRDPGREQYF. The CDR3 bases are TGTGCCACCATCAGAGATAGGGACCCAGGGAGGGAGCAGTACTTC.

This clonotype was counted a few times. The chain employs TRBV2 and TRBJ2-7, with TRBD2 matching over 9 bases. The V gene's germline CDR1 is SNHLY and CDR2 FYNNEI. Losses at the gene ends were 5 bases for V and 4 bases for J; bases not matched to a gene: 9. The CDR3 spans 15 residues. The CDR3 is CASSPTTSGSYEQYF. DNA of the CDR3: TGTGCCAGCAGTCCAACGACTAGCGGTTCTTACGAGCAGTACTTC.

As for this clonotype: With a much larger clone just one base away, this may be a read error. The chain uses TRBV7-9 and TRBJ2-1, with TRBD2 as a possible D gene (6 bases). Per the germline V gene, CDR1 is SEHNR and CDR2 is FQNEAQ (reference sequence). The CDR3 totals 16 residues. This chain's CDR3 is CASSLMGLLSYNEEFF. The CDR3 bases are TGTGCCAGCAGCTTAATGGGACTCCTCTCCTACAATGAGGAGTTCTTC.

The chain carries TRBV3-1 and TRBJ2-5, with D perhaps matching TRBD2 (6 bases). The CDR3 has 15 residues. CDR1 LGHDT and CDR2 YNNKEL come from the germline V gene (reference sequence). Trimming removed 5 bases from V and 1 base from J, with 14 bases in between. CDR3 sequence: CASSEGGMRQETQYF. CDR3 DNA: TGTGCCAGCAGCGAGGGCGGGATGCGCCAAGAGACCCAGTACTTC.

As concerns this clonotype: Possible read error: a much larger clone is one base away. The V call is TRBV28, the J call TRBJ2-7; 8 bases map to TRBD1. The CDR3 totals 14 residues. Germline assignment: CDR1 MDHEN and CDR2 SYDVKM. In nucleotides, the CDR3 is TGTGCCATCAGTCTCACCAGACAGGGGTTCGAGCAGTACTTC. It is translated as CAISLTRQGFEQYF.

The rearrangement uses TRBV18 and TRBJ2-3; 9 nucleotides align to TRBD2. With V trimmed by 3 bases and J by 1 base, 2 bases remained unmatched. CDR3 length: 15 amino acids. CDR1 and CDR2 (germline): KGHSH, LQKENI. CDR3 DNA sequence: TGTGCCAGCTCACCTAGCGGGAGTGGCACAGATACGCAGTATTTT. Protein sequence: CASSPSGSGTDTQYF.

This clonotype was seen once. One end of the junction does not line up with germline, which may come from a read error. The rearrangement links TRBV3-1 to TRBJ1-3; 7 positions agree with TRBD1. The germline V gene has CDR1 LGHDT and CDR2 YNNKEL (reference sequence). CDR3 length: 13 amino acids. The CDR3 nucleotides read TGTGCCAGCACGACAGGGTATGGAAAAACCATATATTTT. It is translated as CASTTGYGKTIYF.

Note on this clonotype: Being one base from a much bigger clone, this may be a read error. The CDR3 protein is CAIRKALGGNYGYTF. The CDR3 bases are TGTGCCATCCGGAAAGCTCTTGGGGGAAACTATGGCTACACCTTC. This chain connects TRBV28 to TRBJ1-2, with D possibly matching TRBD1 (5 bases). The CDR3 runs to 15 residues. Looked up from germline, CDR1 is MDHEN and CDR2 is SYDVKM. V shed 10 bases and J shed 2 bases, with 20 bases lying between them.

This clonotype has at least ten counts. V is TRBV28 and J is TRBJ1-1; D unclear. Germline CDR1 is MDHEN and CDR2 is SYDVKM. Trimming cost V 6 bases and J 0 bases, with 11 bases left between them. This CDR3 region has 14 residues. The CDR3 nucleotides read TGTGCCAGCAGCCCCCCGAACATGAACACTGAAGCTTTCTTT. It is translated as CASSPPNMNTEAFF.

The CDR3 loop reads CASSDGLAGTYEQYF. The CDR3 DNA reads TGTGCCAGCAGTGACGGGCTAGCGGGAACCTACGAGCAGTACTTC. The J gene is TRBJ2-7, the V gene TRBV2; 9 bases agree with TRBD2. Germline V gives CDR1 SNHLY, CDR2 FYNNEI. This CDR3 region has 15 residues. After removal of 3 bases from V and 2 bases from J, the junction contained 5 bases not matched to a gene. The variable domain in full, with the rest retrieved from reference TRBV2 and TRBJ2-7, is EPEVTQTPSHQVTQMGQEVILRCVPISNHLYFYWYRQILGQKVEFLVSFYNNEISEKSEIFDDQFSVERPDGSNFTLKIRSTKLEDSAMYFCASSDGLAGTYEQYFGPGTRLTVT.

Concerning this clonotype: At one of its ends the junction is not consistent with the germline gene, which may arise from a read error. The chain has TRBV6-2 or TRBV6-3 and TRBJ2-7; D perhaps matches TRBD2 (5 bases). The CDR3 consists of 14 residues. CDR1 and CDR2 from the germline V gene are MNHEY and SVGEGT. The CDR3, as DNA: TGTGCCAACAGTGACGGGGTAGCGTCATACGAGCAGTACTTC. It yields the protein CANSDGVASYEQYF.

This clonotype was detected a few times. This chain links TRBV2 with TRBJ1-1; D gene unclear. The CDR3 spans 13 residues. Trimming left V 7 bases short and J 6 bases short, with 15 bases between. Germline lookup yields CDR1 SNHLY and CDR2 FYNNEI. In nucleotides, the CDR3 is TGTGCCAGCAAGGTGGGTCCGGGCTCTGAAGCTTTCTTT. This translates into CASKVGPGSEAFF.

The chain has TRBV4-2 and TRBJ2-5; TRBD2 matches at 9 bases. Germline V gene lookup returns CDR1 LGHNA and CDR2 YNFKEQ. The CDR3 totals 17 residues. Unmatched junction bases numbered 11, after V lost 4 bases and J lost 2 bases. DNA of the CDR3: TGTGCCAGCAGCCCTCCCCGAGGAGCGGGAGGACAAGAGACCCAGTACTTC. This gives the protein CASSPPRGAGGQETQYF.

The chain joins TRBV12-3 or TRBV12-4 to TRBJ1-1, with D uncertain. Deletions cut 3 bases from V and 5 bases from J, with 10 bases between. This CDR3 is built from 13 residues. The CDR3 DNA reads as TGTGCCAGCAGTTTGGAAGGAAAGACTGAAGCTTTCTTT. This translates into CASSLEGKTEAFF.

This clonotype has a handful of counts. The genes are TRBV5-1 and TRBJ2-7; a weak D match, TRBD2 (5 bases). The V end was cut by 5 bases, the J end by 3 bases, with 24 bases between. The CDR3 is 17 amino acids. The germline V gene has CDR1 SGHRS and CDR2 YFSETQ. For the CDR3, the DNA is TGCGCCAGCAGGATCGCACCCGGGGATGTTTGGGACTACGAGCAGTACTTC. It encodes CASRIAPGDVWDYEQYF.

The V gene is TRBV19, the J gene TRBJ2-2; 11 bases align to TRBD2. The CDR3 has 14 amino acids. The germline CDR1 and CDR2 sequences are LNHDA and SQIVND (reference sequence). The ends lost 7 bases at V and 4 bases at J; junction bases unmatched: 2. CDR3 region: CASTLAGVTGELFF. In DNA, the CDR3 is TGTGCCAGTACACTAGCGGGAGTCACCGGGGAGCTGTTTTTT.

The CDR3 region has the DNA TGCAGCGTCGGACGAGAAAACACCATATATTTT. It is translated as CSVGRENTIYF. The V call is TRBV29-1, the J call TRBJ1-3; D remains unclear. Germline-derived CDR1 and CDR2 are SQVTM and ANQGSEA. The ends were cut back, 6 bases at V and 6 bases at J, with 9 bases in the middle. The CDR3 runs 11 residues.

The gene calls are TRBV20-1 and TRBJ2-1; D is unclear. Germline V gene sequence: CDR1 DFQATT, CDR2 SNEGSKA (reference sequence). The CDR3 is made up of 14 amino acids. Between the trimmed V and J ends, which lost 4 bases and 3 bases, there was a span of 13 bases. Written as DNA, the CDR3 is TGCAGTGCTAATGGCGCAAGATACTACAATGAGCAGTTCTTC. Translated: CSANGARYYNEQFF.

A note on this clonotype: Since a much larger clone is just one base distant, this may be a read error. No conserved phenylalanine or tryptophan is present at the end of the CDR3, so a read error is the likely explanation. J is TRBJ2-7 and V is TRBV6-1; D remains unclear. The germline V and J ends were trimmed by 6 bases and 2 bases, with 17 bases remaining between them. The CDR3 consists of 15 residues. The germline V gene has CDR1 MNHNS and CDR2 SASEGT. Here the CDR3 reads CASRAYTDLTYEQYC. The CDR3 DNA sequence: TGTGCCAGCAGGGCTTACACGGACCTGACCTACGAGCAGTACTGC.